The clone carrying this TCR beta chain was observed a handful of times. What it binds is not known. There are 12 residues in the CDR3. The germline V and J ends were trimmed by 3 bases and 4 bases, with 8 bases remaining between them. The germline gives CDR1 DFQATT, CDR2 SNEGSKA (reference sequence). This entry comes from a study of regulatory T cells in long-lasting Graves disease. Study conclusions and caveats: There were preferences for TRBV28, TRBJ1-2 and TRBJ2-5 in persistent disease.

Indicated time point: newly diagnosed GD, antithyroid drugs for less than 3 months. Extracted PBMC RNA gave rise to the TCR library. Both iRepertoire HTBI primers and Arm-PCR of CDR3 regions were used to build the TCR beta libraries. TCRdb ran MiXCR on the multiplex PCR reads and lists one entry per CDR3 protein. The table lists fewer than 500,000 distinct CDR3 sequences, around 15% of them singletons. These data also formed part of another study, on T cells in Graves' hyperthyroidism and ophthalmopathy.

The TCR comes from a man in his forties with Graves disease. This chain uses TRBV20-1 with TRBJ2-3; D gene uncertain. Source: peripheral blood mononuclear cells (PBMCs), taken at new diagnosis, from a patient treated with antithyroid drugs. In nucleotides, the CDR3 is TGCAGTGCTAGTACCCGCGCAGATACGCAGTATTTT. Translating it yields CSASTRADTQYF.